These T cell receptor beta chains were read from a single sample in a study of T cell responses to AZD1222 COVID-19 vaccine. Clones were sequenced by immunoSEQ multiplex PCR, and TCRdb holds only the in-frame ones, with some missing. The sample records 95,000 to 150,000 clones, approximately 90% being singletons. Sequenced here: peripheral blood, sampled on day 0 of AZD1222 vaccination. These receptors originate from an adult in good health. Each CDR3 is given with its conserved first and last residue. A D gene is named only where the DNA matches it firmly.

>TRBD1|TRBJ2-7|TRBV6-5
CASRHDRVSYEQYF
>TRBD2|TRBJ2-3|TRBV5-1
CASSEVTSVDTQYF
>TRBD1|TRBJ2-7|TRBV5-1
CASSLASRGLAEQYF
>TRBD1|TRBJ1-6|TRBV4-2
CASSQDGEGAKSPLHF
>TRBD1|TRBJ1-5|TRBV2
CASSVLQGKPQHF
>TRBD1|TRBJ1-1|TRBV6-4
CASRRDRSNTEAFF
>TRBD2|TRBJ2-5|TRBV2
CASRTSGSRGETQYF
>NA|TRBJ2-1|TRBV12-5
CASGLWRGPSHEQFF
>TRBD1|TRBJ2-7|TRBV5-4
CASSPTGGRNSYEQYF
>NA|TRBJ1-5|TRBV6-2/TRBV6-3
CASSYYGSNQPQHF
>TRBD2|TRBJ2-5|TRBV12-5
CASGLGQGSLLGLAGVGKTQYF
>TRBD2|TRBJ2-1|TRBV6-4
CASRPGTSGNNEQFF
>TRBD1|TRBJ1-1|TRBV2
CASRRDRAMNTEAFF
>TRBD2|TRBJ2-3|TRBV2
CASMGARGGDTQYF
>NA|TRBJ1-1|TRBV29-1
CSVRVTEAFF
>NA|TRBJ2-2|TRBV7-7
CASSSDVGELFF
>NA|TRBJ1-2|TRBV19
CASSISAPSNYGYTF
>TRBD1|TRBJ2-4|TRBV4-2
CASSQDPGTGAIQYF
>TRBD1|TRBJ2-2|TRBV2
CASSARQGNTGELFF
>NA|TRBJ2-2|TRBV11-3
CASSFSPGELFF
>NA|TRBJ1-1|TRBV7-6
CASSLGTVNTEAFF
>TRBD1|TRBJ1-4|TRBV7-9
CASSLVAGTVNEKLFF
>NA|TRBJ1-2|TRBV29-1
CSVEDSGTVYGYTF
>NA|TRBJ1-2|TRBV30
CAWTGGDGYTF
>NA|TRBJ1-2|TRBV7-9
CASSLGQDYGYTF
>NA|TRBJ2-4|TRBV19
CASRRNEAKNIQYF
>TRBD1|TRBJ2-5|TRBV6-1
CASSEGTGKETQYF
>NA|TRBJ2-5|TRBV5-4
CASSSSGSLKTQYF
>NA|TRBJ1-1|TRBV2
CACLVDMNTEAFF
>TRBD1|TRBJ2-3|TRBV9
CASSVTGGPLSTDTQYF
>NA|TRBJ1-1|TRBV3-1/TRBV3-2
CASSQGTEAFF
>NA|TRBJ1-2|TRBV4-1
CASSQGGSGYTF
>NA|TRBJ1-3|TRBV29-1
CSVEVMNLGNTIYF
>NA|TRBJ2-5|TRBV5-5
CASSLREAQYF
>NA|TRBJ1-6|TRBV18
CASSPRPLHF
>NA|TRBJ1-1|TRBV21-1
CASSNLTWETEAFF
>NA|TRBJ1-1|TRBV7-6
CASSLDGGSTEAFF
>NA|TRBJ2-7|TRBV10-3
CAISESGGSYEQYF
>TRBD2|TRBJ2-1|TRBV5-1
CASSLGLAGPYNEQFF